The sequence of this T cell receptor beta chain was determined in a study of T-cell memory formation after mild COVID-19. This clonotype appeared a few times. With 3 bases removed from V and 10 bases from J, the gap between germline ends came to 7 bases. The CDR3 length is 11 residues. CDR1 and CDR2 (germline): SGHAT, FQNNGV. TCRdb ran MiXCR on the 5' RACE reads and lists one entry per CDR3 protein. The table shows about 310,000 distinct CDR3 sequences, with more than 15% occurring only once. Sequenced input: PBMCs or a T cell subset sorted from them (not recorded which). This clonotype originated in a man aged 18-30 years who had mild COVID-19 (a few samples of this study predate the infection). Cell type and time point are not known. The chain couples TRBV11-2 to TRBJ2-1; unclear D gene. CDR3 nucleotides: TGTGCCAGCAGCTTTCACGCGGAGCAGTTCTTC. Protein sequence: CASSFHAEQFF.